A single sample is the source of the 7 T cell receptor beta chains below, sequenced in a study of blood T cell repertoires in COVID-19. Libraries were prepared by immunoSEQ multiplex PCR; TCRdb keeps only in-frame clonotypes and omits some of them. The table shows about 400,000 clones, with about 87% occurring only once. Sequencing was performed on peripheral blood. These receptors all stem from a human donor in a cohort sampled during active COVID-19.

This clone was counted between two and nine times. V is TRBV9 and J is TRBJ2-3, with D unclear. Germline V gene sequence: CDR1 SGDLS, CDR2 YYNGEE. V lost 0 bases and J 5 bases, leaving 10 bases between the germline ends. CDR3 size: 14 residues. The CDR3 bases are TGTGCCAGCAGCGTAGCTAGTACCAGAGATACGCAGTATTTT. As protein: CASSVASTRDTQYF.

By sample fraction, this clone is medium-sized (0.01 to 0.1%). The V and J genes are TRBV6-1 and TRBJ2-2; tentative D call: TRBD1 (6 bases). V gave up 2 bases and J gave up 4 bases, with 11 bases separating them. CDR3 length equals 15 residues. Germline V CDR1 and CDR2: MNHNS, SASEGT. The CDR3 reads CASSETQDSTGELFF. The CDR3 bases are TGTGCCAGCAGTGAAACCCAGGACAGCACCGGGGAGCTGTTTTTT.

The chain's CDR3 is CASSFLTGSYEQYF. DNA for the CDR3: TGTGCCAGCAGCTTCCTGACAGGGTCCTACGAGCAGTACTTC. The chain is built from TRBV5-6 and TRBJ2-7; 7 nucleotides align to TRBD1. V trimming: 2 bases; J trimming: 1 base; junction bases outside the gene matches: 3. The CDR3 loop spans 14 amino acids. Germline loops: CDR1 SGHDT, CDR2 YYEEEE.

A note on this clone: It is likely a read error, because the conserved phenylalanine at the end of the CDR3 is missing. The chain links TRBV19 to TRBJ2-7, with 8 bases that match TRBD1. V gave up 5 bases and J gave up 3 bases; unmatched junction bases: 6. Germline CDR1 and CDR2: LNHDA and SQIVND (reference sequence). This CDR3 region has 14 residues. DNA of the CDR3: TGTGCCAGTAGTTCGACAGGGGCCAGCTACGAGCAGTACCTC. This translates into CASSSTGASYEQYL.

The rearrangement uses TRBV18 and TRBJ2-1; perhaps TRBD2 as D (6 bases). The germline CDR1 and CDR2 sequences are KGHSH and LQKENI. V was shortened by 3 bases and J by 5 bases, with 23 bases between the two germline ends. The CDR3 totals 18 residues. CDR3 in DNA: TGTGCCAGCTCACCCTACGAGGGTGCGGGAAGGGGTCACAATGAGCAGTTCTTC. Residues: CASSPYEGAGRGHNEQFF.

V usage is TRBV9 and J usage is TRBJ1-3; 7 nucleotides align to TRBD1. In germline, CDR1 is SGDLS, CDR2 YYNGEE. The V gene end was trimmed by 0 bases and the J gene end by 0 bases; junction bases not matched to a gene: 9. This CDR3 comprises 18 residues. The CDR3 loop reads CASSVEAGTASSGNTIYF. As DNA, the CDR3 is TGTGCCAGCAGCGTAGAGGCCGGGACAGCAAGCTCTGGAAACACCATATATTTT.

The V call is TRBV6-5, the J call TRBJ2-7; 9 positions agree with TRBD1. J lost 3 bases, V lost 7 bases, and 4 bases had no gene match. This CDR3 comprises 13 residues. Germline V gene lookup returns CDR1 MNHEY and CDR2 SVGAGI. The CDR3 DNA sequence: TGTGCCAGCACTCGGGACAGGGTCTACGAGCAGTACTTC. Translation: CASTRDRVYEQYF.